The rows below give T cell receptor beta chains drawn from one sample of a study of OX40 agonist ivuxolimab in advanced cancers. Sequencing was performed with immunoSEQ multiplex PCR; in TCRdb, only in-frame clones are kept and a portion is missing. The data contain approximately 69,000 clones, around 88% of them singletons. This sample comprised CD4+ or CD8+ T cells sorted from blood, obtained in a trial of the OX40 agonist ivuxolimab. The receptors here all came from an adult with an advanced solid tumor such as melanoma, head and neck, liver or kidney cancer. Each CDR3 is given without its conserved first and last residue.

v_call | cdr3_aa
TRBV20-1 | SASDGDRHT
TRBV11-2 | ASSFAQNYGYT
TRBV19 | ASSMSWNTQY
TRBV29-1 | SVDKGYTGELF
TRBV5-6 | VSSLSSYEQY
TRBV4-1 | ASSQGWDPSTDTQY
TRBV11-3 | ASSLDWASGTYEQY
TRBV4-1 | ASSQGGDPSTDTQY
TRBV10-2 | ASSEPQSGSNQPQH
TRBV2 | ASSDPTGESWVPNQPQH
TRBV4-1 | ASSPHRLAGDQETQY
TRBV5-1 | ASSPGTGEGQPQH
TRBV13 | ASSSTGTTSGYT
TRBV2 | ASSDRGRQYGYT
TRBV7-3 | ASSPGFGGSRGTGELF
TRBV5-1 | ASKVREPGSETQY
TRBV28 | ASRLSSSTDTQY
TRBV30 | AWRVPGTGDQPQH
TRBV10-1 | ASSESTSHGYT
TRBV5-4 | ASSQGGSLQETQY
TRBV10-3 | AISEPLKGEKLF
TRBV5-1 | ASSPGRDYNEQF
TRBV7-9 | ASSLSTDTQY
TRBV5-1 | ASSLTARQGTGELF
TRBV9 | ASSVTVDTQY
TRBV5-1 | ASSLVTGGTYEQY
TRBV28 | ASSPQGQGATNEKLF
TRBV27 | ASSLQESSPLH
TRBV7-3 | ASSLNRNEQF
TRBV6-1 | ASSEYGTEDQPQH
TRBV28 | ASSPYLGEPNTGELF
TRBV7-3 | ASSSEWGQPF
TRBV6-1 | ASSEVADHWGNEQF
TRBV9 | ASSTTPGSYEQY
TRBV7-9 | ASSSGTGGEEQY
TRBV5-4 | ASSYWGNTEAF
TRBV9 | ASSNGGREGGEQF
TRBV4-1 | ASSSSRGSSYNEQF
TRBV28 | ASIQGGTGQPQH
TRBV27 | ASSLYQASGGQNTGELF
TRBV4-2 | ASSHSPAERTEAF
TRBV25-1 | ASSELGAISGNTIY
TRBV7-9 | ASRARAETQY
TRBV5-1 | ASSQRTSYEQY
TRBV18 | ASSPSDRVVGEKLF
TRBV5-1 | ASSLTGTGSNQPQH
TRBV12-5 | ASGTGAGELF
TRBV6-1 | ASSPPVGYEQY
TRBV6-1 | ASTWTGGDEQY
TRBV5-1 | ASSPSTGNTGELF
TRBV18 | ASSAGTSAGGYT
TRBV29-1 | SVVPDRGRETQY
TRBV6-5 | ASSQVAGAAYEQY
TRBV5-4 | ASSWGQGNSPLH
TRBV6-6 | ASSRTPATNEKLF